These 24 T cell receptor beta chains originate from one sample sequenced in a study of shared clonotypes between healthy human individuals. The repertoire was sequenced with immunoSEQ multiplex PCR; TCRdb's copy has only in-frame clones and lacks some. The sample carries approximately 87,000 clones, 60% to 80% recorded once. Sequenced material: memory CD8+ T cells sorted from blood. Subset here: CD45RO+ cells pooled with CCR7-negative TemRA cells. These receptors all come from a young man in good health.

This chain connects TRBV15 to TRBJ1-4, with no clear D. The CDR3 contains 14 residues. Germline values: CDR1 LNHNV, CDR2 YYDKDF (reference sequence). V shed 1 base and J shed 8 bases, with 11 bases lying between them. This CDR3 reads CATSRADRGEKLFF. In nucleotides, the CDR3 is TGTGCCACCAGCAGAGCAGATCGGGGAGAAAAACTGTTTTTT.

This clone appeared a few times. V usage is TRBV28 and J usage is TRBJ2-1; D is unresolved. Trimming took off 7 bases at V and 7 bases at J, with 5 bases between the two ends. CDR3 length: 10 residues. The V gene's germline CDR1 is MDHEN and CDR2 SYDVKM. The CDR3: CASKRNEQFF. The CDR3 coding sequence is TGTGCCAGCAAAAGGAATGAGCAGTTCTTC. Combining the CDR3 with reference TRBV28 and TRBJ2-1 gives the whole variable domain DVKVTQSSRYLVKRTGEKVFLECVQDMDHENMFWYRQDPGLGLRLIYFSYDVKMKEKGDIPEGYSVSREKKERFSLILESASTNQTSMYLCASKRNEQFFGPGTRLTVL.

This clone was detected only a few times. The chain uses TRBV19 and TRBJ2-3; the D gene is possibly TRBD1 (7 bases). The V gene lost 3 bases and the J gene lost 1 base, with 14 bases spanning the gap. The CDR3 covers 16 residues. Germline CDR1 reads LNHDA; CDR2 reads SQIVND (reference sequence). Written as DNA, the CDR3 is TGTGCCAGTAGTATGGAGGGGGCGAGGGGCACAGATACGCAGTATTTT. Translation gives CASSMEGARGTDTQYF.

The genes are TRBV6-5 and TRBJ2-1, with 8 bases matching TRBD2. From germline, CDR1 is MNHEY and CDR2 SVGAGI. The CDR3 extends over 15 amino acids. The trim removed 6 bases at V and 4 bases at J, leaving 8 bases unmatched. CDR3 bases: TGTGCCAGCAGCTTCACTAGCGGAGGTTACAATGAGCAGTTCTTC. This gives the protein CASSFTSGGYNEQFF.

V is TRBV5-1 and J is TRBJ1-4; perhaps TRBD1 as D (6 bases). V was pared by 1 base and J by 7 bases, with 17 bases between. This CDR3 has 16 amino acids. The germline gives CDR1 SGHRS, CDR2 YFSETQ. DNA for the CDR3: TGCGCCAGCAGCTTGAGAGGGGGAATGGTAGTTGAAAAACTGTTTTTT. It yields the protein CASSLRGGMVVEKLFF.

The rearrangement links TRBV20-1 to TRBJ2-7; perhaps TRBD1 as D (5 bases). This CDR3 is built from 11 residues. Germline V lookup: CDR1 DFQATT, CDR2 SNEGSKA (reference sequence). V lost 6 bases to trimming and J lost 2 bases, with 8 bases between them. This CDR3 is CSARQPYEQYF. The CDR3 region has the DNA TGCAGTGCCCGACAGCCCTACGAGCAGTACTTC.

This clone showed up many times. This chain connects TRBV13 to TRBJ2-3; 7 bases align to TRBD1. Trimming at V came to 5 bases and at J to 6 bases, leaving 5 bases not matched to a gene. The CDR3 extends over 13 amino acids. Germline CDR1 and CDR2: PRHDT and FYEKMQ (reference sequence). The CDR3: CASSRQGYDTQYF. The CDR3 DNA follows: TGTGCCAGCAGCAGACAGGGTTATGATACGCAGTATTTT.

This clone was seen only a few times. This chain connects TRBV6-1 to TRBJ2-7; TRBD2 matches 11 bases. Germline V gene sequence: CDR1 MNHNS, CDR2 SASEGT. This CDR3 has 15 amino acids. V shed 3 bases and J 4 bases; nucleotides not matched to a gene: 5. This chain's CDR3 is CASSEGTSGPYEQYF. Written as DNA, the CDR3 is TGTGCCAGCAGTGAGGGGACTAGCGGACCTTACGAGCAGTACTTC.

This sequence joins TRBV4-3 and TRBJ2-7, with 13 nucleotides matching TRBD2. Germline V lookup: CDR1 LGHNA, CDR2 YSLEER. V was clipped by 2 bases and J by 0 bases; unmatched bases: 7. This CDR3 is built from 18 residues. CDR3 sequence: CASSQTPGTSGASYEQYF. The CDR3, as DNA: TGCGCCAGCAGCCAAACCCCCGGGACTAGCGGGGCCTCCTACGAGCAGTACTTC.

A word on this clone: It differs at one base from a far larger clone, so likely a read error. V usage is TRBV27 and J usage is TRBJ1-2; D gene uncertain. Germline loops: CDR1 MNHEY, CDR2 SMNVEV (reference sequence). Deletions cut 3 bases from V and 4 bases from J, with 3 bases between. CDR3 length: 11 residues. CDR3 in amino acids: CASSFLYGYTF. The CDR3, as DNA: TGTGCCAGCAGTTTTCTCTATGGCTACACCTTC.

This clone appeared many times. The chain is built from TRBV9 and TRBJ2-5, with TRBD1 as a possible D gene (6 bases). The CDR3 contains 18 residues. V was trimmed by 0 bases and J by 4 bases, leaving 22 bases between them. Germline loops: CDR1 SGDLS, CDR2 YYNGEE. CDR3 in amino acids: CASSVGQGQGIIGETQYF. The CDR3 nucleotides are TGTGCCAGCAGCGTAGGGCAGGGGCAGGGGATCATCGGAGAGACCCAGTACTTC.

This chain joins TRBV2 and TRBJ2-7; weak D call: TRBD2 (6 bases). V lost 4 bases to trimming and J lost 6 bases, with 10 bases between them. Germline CDR1 SNHLY, CDR2 FYNNEI. This CDR3 region has 12 residues. The CDR3 here is CASSGLVFEQYF. CDR3 in DNA: TGTGCCAGCAGTGGACTAGTGTTCGAGCAGTACTTC.

This clone was found a few times. The chain couples TRBV18 to TRBJ1-3; the D is unclear. The CDR3 has 14 residues. The V and J ends lost 1 base and 5 bases respectively, with 9 bases between them. Germline CDR1 is KGHSH and CDR2 is LQKENI. Written as DNA, the CDR3 is TGTGCCAGCTCACCACTCGGCGCCCGAAACACCATATATTTT. This translates into CASSPLGARNTIYF.

This clone was observed at least ten times. This chain uses TRBV25-1 with TRBJ2-7; D uncertain. The V gene lost 3 bases and the J gene lost 2 bases, with 11 bases spanning the gap. Germline CDR1 MGHDK, CDR2 SYGVNS. CDR3 size: 14 residues. Here the CDR3 reads CASSDPRTTYEQYF. DNA for the CDR3: TGTGCCAGCAGTGACCCCAGGACCACCTACGAGCAGTACTTC.

This clone was picked up a small number of times. This chain joins TRBV9 and TRBJ2-7, with D possibly being TRBD2 (5 bases). This CDR3 has 13 amino acids. The germline V gene has CDR1 SGDLS and CDR2 YYNGEE. The V end was cut by 4 bases, the J end by 0 bases, with 8 bases between. The CDR3 region has the DNA TGTGCCAGCAGCTCCGGAGGCTCCTACGAGCAGTACTTC. Protein: CASSSGGSYEQYF.

This chain's CDR3 is CASSADSSEYNEQFF. The CDR3 bases are TGTGCCAGCAGTGCTGACAGCAGCGAATACAATGAGCAGTTCTTC. The V and J genes are TRBV25-1 and TRBJ2-1; possible D gene TRBD1, 5 bases. This CDR3 has 15 residues. Germline assignment: CDR1 MGHDK and CDR2 SYGVNS. The V and J ends lost 4 bases and 4 bases respectively, with 14 bases between them.

The V gene is TRBV29-1, the J gene TRBJ2-1, with 7 bases fitting TRBD2. The CDR3 runs 16 residues. With 5 bases clipped from V and 0 bases from J, the junction kept 10 bases outside the gene matches. Germline assignment: CDR1 SQVTM and CDR2 ANQGSEA. CDR3 sequence (DNA): TGCAGCGTTTCGAAAGAGGGAGGGCGCTCCTACAATGAGCAGTTCTTC. Its protein product is CSVSKEGGRSYNEQFF.

The chain carries TRBV4-2 and TRBJ2-1; no clear D. There are 18 residues in the CDR3. Trimming left V 0 bases short and J 5 bases short, with 20 bases between. CDR1 is LGHNA and CDR2 is YNFKEQ in the germline V gene. CDR3 in DNA: TGTGCCAGCAGCCAAGATTTGTTTAGTGGCGCCGCACACAATGAGCAGTTCTTC. It yields the protein CASSQDLFSGAAHNEQFF.

This chain links TRBV28 with TRBJ2-3, with D possibly matching TRBD2 (6 bases). Germline values: CDR1 MDHEN, CDR2 SYDVKM. Trimming cost V 8 bases and J 7 bases, with 28 bases left between them. The CDR3 loop spans 17 amino acids. The CDR3 region has the DNA TGTGCCAGCCACGTTCGCCAACCGGGACTTCGATCTAATACGCAGTATTTT. This codes for CASHVRQPGLRSNTQYF.

V is TRBV30 and J is TRBJ2-7; D possibly uses TRBD1 or TRBD2 (5 bases each). The V gene lost 1 base and the J gene lost 3 bases, with 10 bases spanning the gap. Germline CDR1 GTSNPN, CDR2 SVGIG (reference sequence). This CDR3 comprises 13 residues. In DNA, the CDR3 is TGTGCCTGGAGTGCAGGTGGGGGCTACGAGCAGTACTTC. Protein product: CAWSAGGGYEQYF.

This sequence joins TRBV6-4 and TRBJ1-2; TRBD1 might be the D (5 bases). CDR3 size: 14 residues. The germline CDR1 and CDR2 sequences are MRHNA and SNTAGT. Trimming removed 3 bases from V and 3 bases from J, with 11 bases in between. CDR3 nucleotides: TGTGCCAGCAGTGAGACAGCCTCTCACTATGGCTACACCTTC. This codes for CASSETASHYGYTF.

The chain couples TRBV14 to TRBJ1-4; D gene unclear. The germline V gene encodes CDR1 SGHDN and CDR2 FVKESK. This CDR3 region has 17 residues. Trimming took off 4 bases at V and 8 bases at J, with 23 bases between the two ends. In DNA form, the CDR3 reads TGTGCCAGCAGCCCCAGAGGGCGGACCCAGGTTTTAGAAAAACTGTTTTTT. Translation gives CASSPRGRTQVLEKLFF.

The chain employs TRBV6-1 and TRBJ2-5; D possibly corresponds to TRBD1 (6 bases). The CDR3 runs 16 residues. Per the germline V gene, CDR1 is MNHNS and CDR2 is SASEGT. The ends were cut back, 0 bases at V and 0 bases at J, with 11 bases in the middle. CDR3 protein: CASSEARTAYQETQYF. DNA of the CDR3: TGTGCCAGCAGTGAAGCGCGGACAGCGTACCAAGAGACCCAGTACTTC.

On this clone: This may stem from a read error, because a much larger clone lies one nucleotide away. This chain joins TRBV7-8 and TRBJ1-1, with a weak D call TRBD1 (5 bases). Trimming cost V 5 bases and J 4 bases, with 11 bases left between them. The germline V gene has CDR1 SGHVS and CDR2 FQNEAQ. The CDR3 loop spans 13 amino acids. CDR3 nucleotides: TGTGCCAGCAGCCCTACAGGTCTCACTGAAGCTTTCTTT. Protein sequence: CASSPTGLTEAFF.